This is a list of T cell receptor beta chains from one sample in a study of blood T cell repertoires in COVID-19. Clones were read by immunoSEQ multiplex PCR, and TCRdb kept only the in-frame ones, dropping some. This sample has 35,000 to 55,000 clones, with more than 90% found just once. Material: peripheral blood. The receptors were sampled from a man between 65 and 85 years old with active COVID-19. The CDR3 runs from the conserved cysteine through the conserved F or W. The D gene is left open where the match is weak. A row's size may be missing; if present it is once, few, many or a size class.

>TRBJ2-1|NA|19|TRBD2|TRBV7-8
TGTGCCAGCAGCCGGGTCAACCGGGGACTAGCGGGACCGTACAATGAGCAGTTCTTC
CASSRVNRGLAGPYNEQFF
>TRBJ2-7|NA|12|TRBD1|TRBV7-8
TGTGCCAGCAGCTTGGGGACAGACGAGCAGTACTTC
CASSLGTDEQYF
>TRBJ2-7|large|14|TRBD2|TRBV7-2
TGTGCCAGCAGCTCGACTAGCCCGTCCTACGAGCAGTACTTC
CASSSTSPSYEQYF
>TRBJ1-2|NA|16|TRBD1|TRBV6-2/TRBV6-3
TGTGCCAGCAGTTCAGAGCCTACAGGGGTTAACTATGGCTACACCTTC
CASSSEPTGVNYGYTF
>TRBJ2-1|NA|14|NA|TRBV5-5
TGTGCCAGCTCTCGCCAGGGATCCTACAATGAGCAGTTCTTC
CASSRQGSYNEQFF
>TRBJ1-2|NA|14|NA|TRBV7-9
TGTGCCAGCAGCAATACCGCCAGGGTTTACGGCTACACCTTC
CASSNTARVYGYTF
>TRBJ2-5|NA|13|NA|TRBV12-3/TRBV12-4
TGTGCCAGCAGGAAATTTGACAGGGAGACCCAGTACTTC
CASRKFDRETQYF
>TRBJ2-3|few|17|TRBD2|TRBV4-2
TGTGCCAGCAGCCAAGATGGGGCGGGAGGTGTTACAGATACGCAGTATTTT
CASSQDGAGGVTDTQYF
>TRBJ1-1|NA|12|NA|TRBV5-8
TGTGCCAGCAGGGCAACGAACACTGAAGCTTTCTTT
CASRATNTEAFF
>TRBJ2-7|NA|16|TRBD2|TRBV10-3
TGTGCCATCAGTGGTGTCGGGAGGGCCATTGGGAACGAGCAGTACTTC
CAISGVGRAIGNEQYF
>TRBJ2-5|NA|15|TRBD1|TRBV2
TGTGCCAGCAGTAGAGACAGGGGACAACAAGAGACCCAGTACTTC
CASSRDRGQQETQYF
>TRBJ2-5|NA|16|NA|TRBV7-2
TGTGCCAGCAGCTTAGGGCAGCGGCTAGCTCAAGAGACCCAGTACTTC
CASSLGQRLAQETQYF
>TRBJ1-1|NA|13|NA|TRBV5-1
TGCGCCAGCAGCTTGGCCGCGGGTCCTGAAGCTTTCTTT
CASSLAAGPEAFF
>TRBJ1-2|NA|15|TRBD1|TRBV2
TGTGCCAGCAGTCGGGACAGTAGTAAAGTGTATGGCTACACCTTC
CASSRDSSKVYGYTF
>TRBJ2-7|NA|15|TRBD2|TRBV7-2
TGTGCCAGCAGCTTAGCTAGCGGGGGGTCCTACGAGCAGTACTTC
CASSLASGGSYEQYF
>TRBJ2-7|NA|15|NA|TRBV28
TGTGCCAGCAGTTTACAGGGGGGCCGGGGAGACGAGCAGTACTTC
CASSLQGGRGDEQYF
>TRBJ1-5|few|13|NA|TRBV7-2
TGTGCCAGCAGCTTAAGGGCTCGCGGGAACCAGCATTTT
CASSLRARGNQHF
>TRBJ1-4|NA|15|TRBD1|TRBV2
TGTGCCAGCAGCGCCCAAGGACAGGGGTTTGAAAAACTGTTTTTT
CASSAQGQGFEKLFF
>TRBJ2-1|once|15|TRBD2|TRBV7-3
TGTGCCAGCAGCTCTACTAGCGGTACCTACAATGAGCAGTTCTTC
CASSSTSGTYNEQFF
>TRBJ1-1|NA|13|NA|TRBV30
TGTGCCTGGAGTCGGGGTTTGAACACTGAAGCTTTCTTT
CAWSRGLNTEAFF
>TRBJ2-7|NA|13|TRBD1|TRBV12-5
TGTGCTAGTGCCCGGACAGGGTACTACGAGCAGTACTTC
CASARTGYYEQYF
>TRBJ2-7|NA|15|TRBD2|TRBV7-2
TGTGCCAGCAGCTTAGGGGGAGGGAGCTCCTACGAGCAGTACTTC
CASSLGGGSSYEQYF
>TRBJ2-5|NA|19|NA|TRBV15
TGTGCCACCAGCGCGTTTACAGGGGTGTCTAGCGGGTACCAAGAGACCCAGTACTTC
CATSAFTGVSSGYQETQYF
>TRBJ2-7|NA|13|NA|TRBV5-6
TGTGCCAGCAGCTTCGGAGGCCTCTACGAGCAGTACTTC
CASSFGGLYEQYF
>TRBJ1-1|NA|16|NA|TRBV5-1
TGCGCCAGCAGCTTTCTCGGGTTCTCCATGAACACTGAAGCTTTCTTT
CASSFLGFSMNTEAFF
>TRBJ2-3|once|12|NA|TRBV3-1/TRBV3-2
TGTGCCAGCCGCGGGTACCCAGATACGCAGTATTTT
CASRGYPDTQYF
>TRBJ1-5|NA|14|NA|TRBV5-6
TGTGCCAGCAGCTTATCAGGTAGCAATCAGCCCCAGCATTTT
CASSLSGSNQPQHF
>TRBJ2-5|NA|15|TRBD2|TRBV19
TGTGCCAGTACCATTACGGCGGGGGGCGCGGTGACCCAGTACTTC
CASTITAGGAVTQYF
>TRBJ1-1|NA|12|NA|TRBV29-1
TGCAGCGTTGGAGGGGAGGGCGCTGAAGCTTTCTTT
CSVGGEGAEAFF
>TRBJ2-5|NA|15|TRBD1|TRBV5-1
TGCGCCAGCAGCTTGGAGGGCAGGGGGCATGAGACCCAGTACTTC
CASSLEGRGHETQYF
>TRBJ1-4|NA|12|NA|TRBV7-6
TGTGCCAGCAGCTTGTCCGGGTTGAAACTGTTTTTT
CASSLSGLKLFF
>TRBJ2-3|once|16|NA|TRBV9
TGTGCCAGCAGCGCGGTCGGAGGCGGTGGCACAGATACGCAGTATTTT
CASSAVGGGGTDTQYF
>TRBJ2-1|NA|15|NA|TRBV28
TGTGCCAGCAGATTGACTTGGACTACTTTCGATGAGCAGTTCTTC
CASRLTWTTFDEQFF
>TRBJ2-7|NA|15|TRBD2|TRBV18
TGTGCCAGCTCACCCGCGACTAGCGGGCACTACGAGCAGTACTTC
CASSPATSGHYEQYF
>TRBJ2-4|NA|14|NA|TRBV19
TGTGCCAGTAGTATCCCCAGTGGTAAAAACATTCAGTACTTC
CASSIPSGKNIQYF
>TRBJ2-7|NA|16|TRBD2|TRBV11-2
TGTGCCAGCAGCTTTCTCGGGACTAGCGTTGCCTACGAGCAGTACTTC
CASSFLGTSVAYEQYF
>TRBJ2-2|NA|16|NA|TRBV5-6
TGTGCCAGCAGCTTGTTTTTAGGCGTGGGCGCCGGGGAGCTGTTTTTT
CASSLFLGVGAGELFF
>TRBJ2-2|NA|18|NA|TRBV1
TGCACCAGCAGCCCTGGACTAGCGGGAGTGTTGAACACCGGGGAGCTGTTTTTT
CTSSPGLAGVLNTGELFF
>TRBJ2-5|once|15|TRBD2|TRBV7-2
TGTGCCAGCAGCTTAAAGCGGGGGCTCGAAGAGACCCAGTACTTC
CASSLKRGLEETQYF
>TRBJ2-7|once|12|NA|TRBV7-3
TGTGCCAGCAGCTTAATTGTCGACGAGCAGTACTTC
CASSLIVDEQYF
>TRBJ1-2|NA|13|TRBD1|TRBV29-1
TGCAGCGTACCCTCGGGCAGGGGGCCTAGCTACACCTTC
CSVPSGRGPSYTF
>TRBJ2-5|once|11|NA|TRBV28
TGTGCCAGCAGTTTAGAGGAGACCCAGTACTTC
CASSLEETQYF
>TRBJ2-5|NA|13|NA|TRBV6-5
TGTGCCAGCAGCCGTACTAGGGCCGGTACCCAGTACTTC
CASSRTRAGTQYF
>TRBJ2-2|medium-sized|14|NA|TRBV2
TGTGCCAGCAGTGAGACTTGGGTGACCGGGGAGCTGTTTTTT
CASSETWVTGELFF
>TRBJ1-3|NA|17|TRBD1|TRBV19
TGTGCCAGTAGTAGGGGACAGCCGCTCTTCTCAGGAAACACCATATATTTT
CASSRGQPLFSGNTIYF
>TRBJ1-6|once|15|NA|TRBV5-1
TGCGCCAGCAGCTTGGGCGGCAGAAGCGTTTCACCCCTCCACTTT
CASSLGGRSVSPLHF
>TRBJ2-1|NA|14|NA|TRBV29-1
TGCAGCTCCTCCGACTACCATGGTGGTAATGAGCAGTTCTTC
CSSSDYHGGNEQFF
>TRBJ1-1|NA|15|TRBD1|TRBV7-9
TGTGCCAGCAGCTTAGGGACAGGGGTCTTCACTGAAGCTTTCTTT
CASSLGTGVFTEAFF
>TRBJ2-7|NA|14|NA|TRBV2
TGTGCCAGCAGAATCACACAGGCAGCCTACGAGCAGTACTTC
CASRITQAAYEQYF
>TRBJ2-2|NA|17|NA|TRBV21-1
TGTGCCAGCAGCAGCCGGGACAGACGTGAGGGCACCGGGGAGCTGTTTTTT
CASSSRDRREGTGELFF
>TRBJ1-5|NA|13|NA|TRBV4-3
TGCGCCAGCAGCCAACTCAGGGGTGGGCCCCAGCATTTT
CASSQLRGGPQHF
>TRBJ1-3|NA|14|NA|TRBV29-1
TGCAGCTTCCGTCCCAGCGACTCTGGAAACACCATATATTTT
CSFRPSDSGNTIYF
>TRBJ2-5|NA|14|TRBD1|TRBV11-2
TGTGCCAGCAGCCCTGGGACAGCCCAAGAGACCCAGTACTTC
CASSPGTAQETQYF
>TRBJ1-1|NA|14|NA|TRBV28
TGTGCCAGCTCAACCGGACATTTAAGCACTGAAGCTTTCTTT
CASSTGHLSTEAFF
>TRBJ1-4|once|16|TRBD1|TRBV9
TGTGCCAGCAGCGCGGCCCGCGACAGGGTCAATGAAAAACTGTTTTTT
CASSAARDRVNEKLFF
>TRBJ1-2|once|13|TRBD1|TRBV30
TGTGCCTGGTACAGGGGAGCCCACTATGGCTACACCTTC
CAWYRGAHYGYTF
>TRBJ1-2|NA|14|TRBD1|TRBV29-1
TGCAGCGTTGAGAGAAGACAGGGGGCGAGGGGCTACACCTTC
CSVERRQGARGYTF